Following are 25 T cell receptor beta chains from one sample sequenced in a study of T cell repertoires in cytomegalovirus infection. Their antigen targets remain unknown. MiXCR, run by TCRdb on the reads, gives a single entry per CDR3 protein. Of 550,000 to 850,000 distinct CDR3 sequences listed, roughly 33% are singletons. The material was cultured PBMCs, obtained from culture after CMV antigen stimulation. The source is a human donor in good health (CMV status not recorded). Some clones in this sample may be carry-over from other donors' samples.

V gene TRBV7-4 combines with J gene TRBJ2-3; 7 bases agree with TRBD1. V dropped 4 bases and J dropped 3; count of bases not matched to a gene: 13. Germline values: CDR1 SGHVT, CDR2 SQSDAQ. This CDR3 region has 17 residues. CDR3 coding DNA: TGTGCCAGCAGCTCACAAACCGGGACAGCCACTACAGATACGCAGTATTTT. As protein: CASSSQTGTATTDTQYF.

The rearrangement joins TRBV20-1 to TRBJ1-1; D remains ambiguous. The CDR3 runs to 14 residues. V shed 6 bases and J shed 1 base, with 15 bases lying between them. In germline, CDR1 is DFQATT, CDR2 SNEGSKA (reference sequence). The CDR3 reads CSALNAASNTEAFF. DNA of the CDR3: TGCAGTGCACTCAACGCGGCCTCGAACACTGAAGCTTTCTTT.

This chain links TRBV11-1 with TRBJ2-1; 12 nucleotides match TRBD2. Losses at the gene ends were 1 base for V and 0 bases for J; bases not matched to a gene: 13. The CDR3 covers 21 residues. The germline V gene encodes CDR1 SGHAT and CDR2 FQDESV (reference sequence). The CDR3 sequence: CASSLVIWASGGGSSYNEQFF. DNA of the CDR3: TGTGCCAGCAGCTTAGTTATATGGGCTAGCGGGGGGGGGAGCTCCTACAATGAGCAGTTCTTC.

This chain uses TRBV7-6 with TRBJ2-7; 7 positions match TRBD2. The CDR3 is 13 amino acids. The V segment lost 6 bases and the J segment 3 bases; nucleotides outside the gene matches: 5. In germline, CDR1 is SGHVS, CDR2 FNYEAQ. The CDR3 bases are TGTGCCAGCAGATTGGGAGGGAACTACGAGCAGTACTTC. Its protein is CASRLGGNYEQYF.

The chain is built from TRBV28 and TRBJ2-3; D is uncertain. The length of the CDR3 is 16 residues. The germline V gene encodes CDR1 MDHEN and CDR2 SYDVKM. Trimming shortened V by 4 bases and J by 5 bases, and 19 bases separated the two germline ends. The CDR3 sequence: CASSSPGSTSRDTQYF. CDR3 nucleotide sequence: TGTGCCAGCAGTTCCCCGGGCAGCACCAGCCGAGATACGCAGTATTTT.

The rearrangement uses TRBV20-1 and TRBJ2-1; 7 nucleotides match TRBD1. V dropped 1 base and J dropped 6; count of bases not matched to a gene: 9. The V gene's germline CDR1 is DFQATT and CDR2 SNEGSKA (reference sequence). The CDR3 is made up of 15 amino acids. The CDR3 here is CSARANRGSVNEQFF. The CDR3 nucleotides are TGCAGTGCTAGAGCCAACAGGGGCTCCGTCAATGAGCAGTTCTTC.

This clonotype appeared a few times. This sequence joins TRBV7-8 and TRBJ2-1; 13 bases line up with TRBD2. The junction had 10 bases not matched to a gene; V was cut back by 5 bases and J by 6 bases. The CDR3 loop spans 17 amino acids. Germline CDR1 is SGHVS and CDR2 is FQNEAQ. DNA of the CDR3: TGTGCCAGCAGCACCCGGACTAGCGGGAGATCTGGCAATGAGCAGTTCTTC. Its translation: CASSTRTSGRSGNEQFF.

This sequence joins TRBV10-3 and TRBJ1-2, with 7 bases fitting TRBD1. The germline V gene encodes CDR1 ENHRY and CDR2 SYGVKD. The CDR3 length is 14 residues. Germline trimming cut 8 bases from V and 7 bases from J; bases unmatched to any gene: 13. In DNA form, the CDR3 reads TGTGCCATCCGAGAAATCGGGACAGTTATTGGCTACACCTTC. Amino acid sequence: CAIREIGTVIGYTF.

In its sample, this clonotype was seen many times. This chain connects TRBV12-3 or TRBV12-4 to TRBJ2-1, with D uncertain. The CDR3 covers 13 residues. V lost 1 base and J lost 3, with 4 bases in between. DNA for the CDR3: TGTGCCAGCAGTTTAGACATCTACAATGAGCAGTTCTTC. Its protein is CASSLDIYNEQFF.

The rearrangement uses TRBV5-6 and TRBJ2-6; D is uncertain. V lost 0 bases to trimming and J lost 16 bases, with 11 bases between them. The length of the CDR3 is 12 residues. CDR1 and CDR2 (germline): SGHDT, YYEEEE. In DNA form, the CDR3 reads TGTGCCAGCAGCTTGGATCGGGCGTTTCTGACTTTC. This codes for CASSLDRAFLTF.

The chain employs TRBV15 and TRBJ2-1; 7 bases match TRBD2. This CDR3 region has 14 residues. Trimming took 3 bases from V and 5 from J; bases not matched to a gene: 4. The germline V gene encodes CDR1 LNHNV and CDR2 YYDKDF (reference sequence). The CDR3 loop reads CATSRAGTNNEQFF. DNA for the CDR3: TGTGCCACCAGCAGGGCCGGGACTAACAATGAGCAGTTCTTC.

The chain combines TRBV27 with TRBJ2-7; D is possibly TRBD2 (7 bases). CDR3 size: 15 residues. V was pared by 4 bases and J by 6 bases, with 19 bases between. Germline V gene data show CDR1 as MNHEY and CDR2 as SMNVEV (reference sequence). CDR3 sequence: CASSYTGHRGSEQYF. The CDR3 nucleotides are TGTGCCAGCAGTTATACGGGACATCGCGGGAGCGAGCAGTACTTC.

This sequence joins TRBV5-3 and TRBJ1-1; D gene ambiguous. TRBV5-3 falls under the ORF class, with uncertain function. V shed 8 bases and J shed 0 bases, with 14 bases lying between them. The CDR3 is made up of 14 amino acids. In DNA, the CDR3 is TGTGCCAGCAGCCCAAGTCAGATGAACACTGAAGCTTTCTTT. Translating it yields CASSPSQMNTEAFF.

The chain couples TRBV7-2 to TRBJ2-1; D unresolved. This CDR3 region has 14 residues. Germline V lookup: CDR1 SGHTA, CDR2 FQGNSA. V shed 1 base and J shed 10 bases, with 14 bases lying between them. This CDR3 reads CASSLVVLEEEQFF. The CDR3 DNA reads TGTGCCAGCAGCTTAGTCGTACTCGAGGAGGAGCAGTTCTTC.

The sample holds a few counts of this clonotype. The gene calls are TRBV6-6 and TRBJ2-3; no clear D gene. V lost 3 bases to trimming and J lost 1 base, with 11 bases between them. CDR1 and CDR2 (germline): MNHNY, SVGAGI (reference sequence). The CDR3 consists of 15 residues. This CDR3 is CASSYAPRGTDTQYF. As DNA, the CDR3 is TGTGCCAGCAGTTATGCCCCTCGGGGCACAGATACGCAGTATTTT.

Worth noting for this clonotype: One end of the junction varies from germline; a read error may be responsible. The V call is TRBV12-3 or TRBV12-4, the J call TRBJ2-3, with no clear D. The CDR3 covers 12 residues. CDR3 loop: CASSLISDMQYF. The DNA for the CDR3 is TGTGCCAGCAGCCTAATTTCTGATATGCAGTATTTT.

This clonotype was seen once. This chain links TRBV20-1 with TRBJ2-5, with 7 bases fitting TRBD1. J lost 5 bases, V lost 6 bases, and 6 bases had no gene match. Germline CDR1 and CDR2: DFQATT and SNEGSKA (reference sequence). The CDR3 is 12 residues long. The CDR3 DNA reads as TGCAGTGCAAAAGGGGGCGGGGAGACCCAGTACTTC. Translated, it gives CSAKGGGETQYF.

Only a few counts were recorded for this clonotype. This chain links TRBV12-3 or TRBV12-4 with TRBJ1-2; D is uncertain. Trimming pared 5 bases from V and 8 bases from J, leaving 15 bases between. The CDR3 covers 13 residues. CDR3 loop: CASSRPPPRGYTF. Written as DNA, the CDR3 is TGTGCCAGCAGTCGCCCTCCCCCCCGGGGCTACACCTTC.

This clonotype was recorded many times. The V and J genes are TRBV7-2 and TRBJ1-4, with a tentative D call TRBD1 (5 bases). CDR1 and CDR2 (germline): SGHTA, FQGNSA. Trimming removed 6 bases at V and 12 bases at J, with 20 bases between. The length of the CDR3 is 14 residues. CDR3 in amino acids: CASRSGTRIGQLFF. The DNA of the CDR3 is TGTGCCAGCAGGTCCGGGACTAGAATCGGGCAACTGTTTTTT.

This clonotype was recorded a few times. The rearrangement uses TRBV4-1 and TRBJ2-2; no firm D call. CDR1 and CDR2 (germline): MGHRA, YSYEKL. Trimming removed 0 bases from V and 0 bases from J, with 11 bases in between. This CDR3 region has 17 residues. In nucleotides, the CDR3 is TGCGCCAGCAGCCAAGATCTGGGCAGGTCGAACACCGGGGAGCTGTTTTTT. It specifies CASSQDLGRSNTGELFF.

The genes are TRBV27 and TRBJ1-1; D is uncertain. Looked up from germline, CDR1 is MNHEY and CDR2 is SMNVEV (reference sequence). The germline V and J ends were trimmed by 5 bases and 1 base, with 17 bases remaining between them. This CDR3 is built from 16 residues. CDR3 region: CASSPYEGGENTEAFF. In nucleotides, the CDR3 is TGTGCCAGCAGTCCCTATGAGGGAGGCGAGAACACTGAAGCTTTCTTT.

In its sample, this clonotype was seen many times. For the CDR3, the DNA is TGTGCCAGCAGCTTAATACGGGCCCAAGAGACCCAGTACTTC. Amino acid sequence: CASSLIRAQETQYF. The rearrangement links TRBV7-6 to TRBJ2-5; D is unresolved. The CDR3 has 14 amino acids. Trimming took 2 bases from V and 1 from J, leaving 8 bases between them. CDR1 is SGHVS, CDR2 FNYEAQ, per germline.

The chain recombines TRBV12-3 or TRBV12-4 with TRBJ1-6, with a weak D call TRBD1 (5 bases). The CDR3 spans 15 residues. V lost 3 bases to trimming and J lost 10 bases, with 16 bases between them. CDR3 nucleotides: TGTGCCAGCAGTTTCAAGGGAATAAGGGGCTCACCCCTCCACTTT. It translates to CASSFKGIRGSPLHF.

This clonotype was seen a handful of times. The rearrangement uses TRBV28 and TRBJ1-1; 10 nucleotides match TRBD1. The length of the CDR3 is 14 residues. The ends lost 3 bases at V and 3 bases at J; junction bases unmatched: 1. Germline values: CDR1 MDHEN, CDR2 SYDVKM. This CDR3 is CASSFGTGDTEAFF. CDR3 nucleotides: TGTGCCAGCAGTTTCGGGACAGGGGACACTGAAGCTTTCTTT.

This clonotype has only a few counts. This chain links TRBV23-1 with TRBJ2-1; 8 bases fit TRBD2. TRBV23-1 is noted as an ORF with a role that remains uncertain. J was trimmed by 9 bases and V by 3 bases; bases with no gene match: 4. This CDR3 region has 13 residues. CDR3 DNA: TGCGCCAGCAGTCAGCCCACTAGCGGTGAGCAGTTCTTC. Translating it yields CASSQPTSGEQFF.